This TCR beta chain was captured by sequencing in a study of blood T cell repertoires in COVID-19. This clone has just one count. The CDR3 has 15 residues. CDR1 and CDR2 (germline): LGHDT, YNNKEL (reference sequence). Trimming took 4 bases from V and 9 from J; bases not matched to a gene: 9. Sequencing was performed with immunoSEQ multiplex PCR; in TCRdb, only in-frame clones are kept and a portion is missing. Of 100,000 to 150,000 clones listed, 60% to 85% are singletons. Material: peripheral blood. The source is an older man with acute or convalescent COVID-19. This chain joins TRBV3-1 (or the pseudogene TRBV3-2) and TRBJ1-6; 7 bases agree with TRBD1. The CDR3 spells CASSPRGTAASPLHF. The CDR3 DNA follows: TGTGCCAGCAGCCCAAGGGGGACAGCTGCTTCACCCCTCCACTTT.